Following are 10 T cell receptor beta chains from one sample sequenced in a study of graft-versus-host responses after intestinal transplantation. Using immunoSEQ multiplex PCR, the repertoire was profiled, and TCRdb retains in-frame clones only, with some absent. This table has about 98,000 clones, roughly 86% appearing once. Source: PBMCs, taken 255 days after intestinal transplant. These receptors all stem from a human patient who received an intestinal transplant, so some T cells may come from the graft donor.

The gene calls are TRBV28 and TRBJ2-7; 8 bases agree with TRBD1. Germline V lookup: CDR1 MDHEN, CDR2 SYDVKM. Germline trimming cut 4 bases from V and 2 bases from J; bases unmatched to any gene: 7. This CDR3 has 15 amino acids. The CDR3: CASSSTAGQAYEQYF. The CDR3 coding sequence is TGTGCCAGCAGTTCCACGGCGGGACAGGCCTACGAGCAGTACTTC.

The table lists this clone with a count of one. The chain combines TRBV30 with TRBJ1-6; 8 bases are shared with TRBD1. Germline V CDR1 and CDR2: GTSNPN, SVGIG (reference sequence). V lost 5 bases to trimming and J lost 9 bases; unmatched junction nucleotides: 6. This CDR3 comprises 13 residues. Here the CDR3 DNA reads TGTGCCTGGCAAGACAGGGGAGTTTCACCCCTCCACTTT. It codes for CAWQDRGVSPLHF.

This chain connects TRBV6-1 to TRBJ2-7; 7 bases map to TRBD1. The CDR3 has 15 residues. Per the germline V gene, CDR1 is MNHNS and CDR2 is SASEGT. The ends lost 4 bases at V and 2 bases at J; junction bases unmatched: 8. CDR3 DNA: TGTGCCAGCAGTGTAAGGACAGGTGAGGCCTACGAGCAGTACGTC. Protein sequence: CASSVRTGEAYEQYV.

The genes are TRBV5-1 and TRBJ2-3; D unresolved. This CDR3 contains 17 residues. V gave up 0 bases and J gave up 3 bases, with 17 bases separating them. The V gene's germline CDR1 is SGHRS and CDR2 YFSETQ. The CDR3 DNA sequence: TGCGCCAGCAGCTTGGCCGGGCCCCCGGAAAGAACAGATACGCAGTATTTT. Its protein product is CASSLAGPPERTDTQYF.

The chain is built from TRBV7-3 and TRBJ2-1, with D unresolved. This CDR3 spans 16 amino acids. V shed 5 bases and J shed 6 bases, with 20 bases lying between them. The germline V gene has CDR1 SGHTA and CDR2 FQGTGA. This chain's CDR3 is CASSLSGSYGLNEQFF. The DNA of the CDR3 is TGTGCCAGCAGCCTAAGTGGCTCTTATGGTCTCAATGAGCAGTTCTTC.

The J gene is TRBJ1-1, the V gene TRBV13; TRBD1 might be the D (6 bases). Germline lookup yields CDR1 PRHDT and CDR2 FYEKMQ (reference sequence). The ends were cut back, 5 bases at V and 2 bases at J, with 12 bases in the middle. The CDR3 consists of 14 residues. This chain's CDR3 is CASSLGAFNTEAFF. The CDR3 DNA reads as TGTGCCAGCAGCCTGGGGGCCTTCAACACTGAAGCTTTCTTT.

This chain links TRBV19 with TRBJ2-3; 10 bases match TRBD2. The length of the CDR3 is 16 residues. Trimming removed 6 bases from V and 1 base from J; junction bases left unmatched: 7. Germline V gene sequence: CDR1 LNHDA, CDR2 SQIVND (reference sequence). CDR3 protein: CASRPLGLAGTDTQYF. As DNA, the CDR3 is TGTGCCAGTAGGCCCCTCGGACTAGCGGGCACAGATACGCAGTATTTT.

This clone was seen once. The chain couples TRBV7-3 to TRBJ2-2; D may correspond to TRBD1 or TRBD2 (5 bases each). CDR1 and CDR2 (germline): SGHTA, FQGTGA. The CDR3 consists of 15 residues. V dropped 5 bases and J dropped 1 base, with 11 bases sitting between them. The CDR3 DNA reads TGTGCCAGCAGCAAAATGGGGGAGAACACCGGGGAGCTGTTTTTT. Translation: CASSKMGENTGELFF.

The chain couples TRBV19 to TRBJ1-1; no firm D call. The germline gives CDR1 LNHDA, CDR2 SQIVND (reference sequence). Trimming took 3 bases from V and 2 from J, leaving 10 bases between them. The CDR3 is made up of 14 amino acids. DNA for the CDR3: TGTGCCAGTAGTATGGACCTAGAAAACACTGAAGCTTTCTTT. Its protein is CASSMDLENTEAFF.

This rearrangement joins TRBV6-1 to TRBJ1-1; 8 bases line up with TRBD1. CDR1 MNHNS and CDR2 SASEGT come from the germline V gene. The CDR3 is 16 residues long. Losses at the gene ends were 6 bases for V and 0 bases for J; bases not matched to a gene: 9. CDR3 in amino acids: CASSEPGGQVNTEAFF. As DNA, the CDR3 is TGTGCCAGCAGCGAACCAGGGGGCCAGGTGAACACTGAAGCTTTCTTT.